This T cell receptor beta chain originates from a study of beta chain features in type 1 diabetes. Study findings and constraints: The naive, central memory and Treg TCRB repertoires of patients appeared to be more similar to one another than those of healthy donors. For patients and controls alike, PCR might favor shorter templates to the same degree. In all four CD4+ subsets, TCRB CDR3 length was significantly, moderately reduced in type 1 diabetes.

Expressed TCRB transcripts were sequenced because the isolated RNA had all been reverse transcribed beforehand. Only in-frame clones appear in the TCRdb table, and some are missing; sequencing was by immunoSEQ multiplex PCR. The top ten hold around 0.12% of the sample, which has around 650,000 clones, 9.5% to 15% seen once. A CD45RO/CCR7/CD25/CD127/CD95/CD27 panel sorted naive, central memory, regulatory and stem cell-like memory CD4+ cells. The CDR3 length is 14 residues. Trimming took off 5 bases at V and 4 bases at J, with 15 bases between the two ends. CDR1 KGHSH and CDR2 LQKENI come from the germline V gene. This clone was counted between two and nine times. What it binds is not known.

Material for sequencing was naive CD4+ T cells from blood. The chain combines TRBV18 with TRBJ2-7, with TRBD1 as a possible D gene (6 bases). The sequence came from a man aged 25 to 40 with type 1 diabetes. The CDR3 nucleotides read TGTGCCAGCTCATTACAGGGTCGCAATTACGAGCAGTACTTC. It codes for CASSLQGRNYEQYF.